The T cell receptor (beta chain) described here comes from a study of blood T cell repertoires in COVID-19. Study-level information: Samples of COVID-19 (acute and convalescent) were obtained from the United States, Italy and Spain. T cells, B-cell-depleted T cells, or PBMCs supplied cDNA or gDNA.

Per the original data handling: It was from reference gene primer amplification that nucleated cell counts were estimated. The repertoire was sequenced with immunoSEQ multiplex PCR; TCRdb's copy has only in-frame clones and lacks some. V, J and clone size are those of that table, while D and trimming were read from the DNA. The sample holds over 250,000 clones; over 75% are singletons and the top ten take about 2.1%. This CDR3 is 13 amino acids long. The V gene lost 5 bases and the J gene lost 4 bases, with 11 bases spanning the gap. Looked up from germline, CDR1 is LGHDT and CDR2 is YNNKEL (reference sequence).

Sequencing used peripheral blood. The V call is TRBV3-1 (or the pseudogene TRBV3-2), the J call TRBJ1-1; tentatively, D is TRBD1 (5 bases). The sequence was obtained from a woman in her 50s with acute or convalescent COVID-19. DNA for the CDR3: TGTGCCAGCAGCAAGGGGCTGAGCACTGAAGCTTTCTTT. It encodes CASSKGLSTEAFF.